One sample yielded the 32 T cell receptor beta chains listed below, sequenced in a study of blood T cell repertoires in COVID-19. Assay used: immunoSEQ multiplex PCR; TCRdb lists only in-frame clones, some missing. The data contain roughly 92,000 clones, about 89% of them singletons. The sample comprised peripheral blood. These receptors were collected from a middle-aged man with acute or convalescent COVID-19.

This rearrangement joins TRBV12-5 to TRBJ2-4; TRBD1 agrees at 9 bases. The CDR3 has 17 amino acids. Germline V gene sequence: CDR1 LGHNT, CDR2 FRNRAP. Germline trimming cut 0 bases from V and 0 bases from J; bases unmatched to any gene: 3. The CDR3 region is CASGLVGTGRAKNIQYF. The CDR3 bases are TGTGCTAGTGGTTTGGTCGGGACAGGGAGAGCCAAAAACATTCAGTACTTC.

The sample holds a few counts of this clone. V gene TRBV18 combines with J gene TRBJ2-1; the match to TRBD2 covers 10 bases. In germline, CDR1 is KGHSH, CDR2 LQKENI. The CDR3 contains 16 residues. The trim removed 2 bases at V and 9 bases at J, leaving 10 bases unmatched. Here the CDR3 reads CASSPIGAGGPAEQFF. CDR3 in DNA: TGTGCCAGCTCACCAATAGGAGCGGGAGGGCCGGCTGAGCAGTTCTTC. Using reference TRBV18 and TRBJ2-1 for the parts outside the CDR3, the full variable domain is NAGVMQNPRHLVRRRGQEARLRCSPMKGHSHVYWYRQLPEEGLKFMVYLQKENIIDESGMPKERFSAEFPKEGPSILRIQQVVRGDSAAYFCASSPIGAGGPAEQFFGPGTRLTVL.

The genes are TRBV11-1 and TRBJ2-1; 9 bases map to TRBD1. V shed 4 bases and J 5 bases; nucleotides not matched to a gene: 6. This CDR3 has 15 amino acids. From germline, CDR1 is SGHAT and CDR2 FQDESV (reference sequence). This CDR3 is CASSSSGTGNNEQFF. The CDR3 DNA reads TGTGCCAGCAGCTCGTCCGGGACAGGGAACAATGAGCAGTTCTTC. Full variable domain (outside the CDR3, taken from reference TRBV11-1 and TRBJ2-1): EAEVAQSPRYKITEKSQAVAFWCDPISGHATLYWYRQILGQGPELLVQFQDESVVDDSQLPKDRFSAERLKGVDSTLKIQPAELGDSAMYLCASSSSGTGNNEQFFGPGTRLTVL.

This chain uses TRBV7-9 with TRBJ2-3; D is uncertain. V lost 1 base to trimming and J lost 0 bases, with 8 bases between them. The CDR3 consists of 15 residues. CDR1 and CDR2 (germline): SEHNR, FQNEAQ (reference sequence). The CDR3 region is CASSLGQVSTDTQYF. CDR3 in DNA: TGTGCCAGCAGCTTAGGCCAGGTCAGCACAGATACGCAGTATTTT. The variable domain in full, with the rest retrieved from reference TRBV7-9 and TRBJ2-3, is DTGVSQNPRHKITKRGQNVTFRCDPISEHNRLYWYRQTLGQGPEFLTYFQNEAQLEKSRLLSDRFSAERPKGSFSTLEIQRTEQGDSAMYLCASSLGQVSTDTQYFGPGTRLTVL.

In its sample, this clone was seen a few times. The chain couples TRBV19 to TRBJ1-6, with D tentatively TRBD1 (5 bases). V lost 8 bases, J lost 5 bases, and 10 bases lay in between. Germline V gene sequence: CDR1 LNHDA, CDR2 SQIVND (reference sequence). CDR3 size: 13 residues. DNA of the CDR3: TGTGCCAGTCGAGGAGGGGATAATTCACCCCTCCACTTT. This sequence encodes CASRGGDNSPLHF.

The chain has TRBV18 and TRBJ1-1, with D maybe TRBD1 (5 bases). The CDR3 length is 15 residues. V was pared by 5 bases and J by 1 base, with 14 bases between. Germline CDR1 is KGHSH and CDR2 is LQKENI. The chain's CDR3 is CASSYRTSQNTEAFF. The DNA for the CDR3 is TGTGCCAGCTCATATCGGACAAGCCAGAACACTGAAGCTTTCTTT.

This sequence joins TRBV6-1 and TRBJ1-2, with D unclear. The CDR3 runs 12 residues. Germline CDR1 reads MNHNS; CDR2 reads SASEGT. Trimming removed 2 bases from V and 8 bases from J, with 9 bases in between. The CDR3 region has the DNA TGTGCCAGCAGTGAAAACTTCCGGGGCTACACCTTC. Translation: CASSENFRGYTF.

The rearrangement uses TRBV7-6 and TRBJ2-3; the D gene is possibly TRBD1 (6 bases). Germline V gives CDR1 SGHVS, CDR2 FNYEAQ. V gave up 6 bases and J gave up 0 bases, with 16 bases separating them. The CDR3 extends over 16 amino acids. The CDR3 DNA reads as TGTGCCAGCAGTTCCTTACGTACAGGGAGCACAGATACGCAGTATTTT. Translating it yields CASSSLRTGSTDTQYF.

CDR3 sequence: CASSLELAGGELFF. The CDR3, as DNA: TGTGCCAGCAGCTTAGAACTAGCTGGCGGGGAGCTGTTTTTT. This rearrangement joins TRBV7-9 to TRBJ2-2; possibly TRBD2 for D (6 bases). Trimming cost V 1 base and J 7 bases, with 10 bases left between them. Germline CDR1 reads SEHNR; CDR2 reads FQNEAQ (reference sequence). The CDR3 contains 14 residues. Supplemented by reference TRBV7-9 and TRBJ2-2, the full variable domain reads DTGVSQNPRHKITKRGQNVTFRCDPISEHNRLYWYRQTLGQGPEFLTYFQNEAQLEKSRLLSDRFSAERPKGSFSTLEIQRTEQGDSAMYLCASSLELAGGELFFGEGSRLTVL.

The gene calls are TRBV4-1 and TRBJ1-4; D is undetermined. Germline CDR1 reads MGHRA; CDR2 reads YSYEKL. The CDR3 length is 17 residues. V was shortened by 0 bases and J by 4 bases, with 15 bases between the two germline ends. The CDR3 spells CASSQESGSGINEKLFF. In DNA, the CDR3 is TGCGCCAGCAGCCAAGAAAGTGGATCAGGTATTAATGAAAAACTGTTTTTT.

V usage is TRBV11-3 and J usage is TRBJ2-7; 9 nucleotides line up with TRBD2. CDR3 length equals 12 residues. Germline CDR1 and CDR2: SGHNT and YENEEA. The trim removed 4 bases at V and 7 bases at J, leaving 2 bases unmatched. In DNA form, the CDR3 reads TGTGCCAGCAGCTCTGGACTAGCGGAGCAGTACTTC. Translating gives CASSSGLAEQYF.

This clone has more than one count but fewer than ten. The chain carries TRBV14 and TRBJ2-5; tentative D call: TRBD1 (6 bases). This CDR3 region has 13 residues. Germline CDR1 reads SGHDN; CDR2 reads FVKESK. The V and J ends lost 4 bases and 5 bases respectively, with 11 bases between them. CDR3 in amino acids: CASSRGLMETQYF. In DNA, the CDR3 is TGTGCCAGCAGCCGGGGGCTTATGGAGACCCAGTACTTC.

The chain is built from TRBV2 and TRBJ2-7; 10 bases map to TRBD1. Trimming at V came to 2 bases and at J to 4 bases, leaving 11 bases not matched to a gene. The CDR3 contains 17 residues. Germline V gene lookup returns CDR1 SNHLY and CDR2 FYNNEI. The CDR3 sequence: CASSELGGGQGTYEQYF. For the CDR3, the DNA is TGTGCCAGCAGTGAACTGGGCGGGGGACAGGGGACTTACGAGCAGTACTTC.

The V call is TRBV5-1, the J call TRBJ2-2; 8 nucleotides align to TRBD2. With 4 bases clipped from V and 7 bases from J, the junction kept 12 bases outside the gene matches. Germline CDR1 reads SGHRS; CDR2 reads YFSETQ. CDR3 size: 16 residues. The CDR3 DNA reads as TGCGCCAGCAGCCCCTCTTCGACTAGCGCTAGCGGGGAGCTGTTTTTT. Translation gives CASSPSSTSASGELFF.

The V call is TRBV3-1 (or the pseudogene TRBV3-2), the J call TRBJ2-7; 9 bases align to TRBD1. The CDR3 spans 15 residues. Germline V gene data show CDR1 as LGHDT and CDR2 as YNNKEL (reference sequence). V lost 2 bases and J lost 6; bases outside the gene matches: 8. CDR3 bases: TGTGCCAGCAGCCAATTACGGGACAGGGCCGCCGAGCAGTACTTC. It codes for CASSQLRDRAAEQYF.

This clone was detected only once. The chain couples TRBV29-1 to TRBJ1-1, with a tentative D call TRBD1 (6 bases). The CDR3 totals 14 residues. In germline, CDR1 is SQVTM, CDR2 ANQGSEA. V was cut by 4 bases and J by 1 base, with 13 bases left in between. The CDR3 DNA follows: TGCAGCGTTGCAGCAGCCAGGGGGAACACTGAAGCTTTCTTT. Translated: CSVAAARGNTEAFF.

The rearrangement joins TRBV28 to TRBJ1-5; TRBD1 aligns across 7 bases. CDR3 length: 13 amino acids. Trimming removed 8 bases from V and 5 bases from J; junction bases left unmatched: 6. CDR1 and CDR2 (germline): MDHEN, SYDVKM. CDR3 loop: CASGTEGDQPQHF. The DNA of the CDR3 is TGTGCCAGCGGGACAGAGGGAGATCAGCCCCAGCATTTT.

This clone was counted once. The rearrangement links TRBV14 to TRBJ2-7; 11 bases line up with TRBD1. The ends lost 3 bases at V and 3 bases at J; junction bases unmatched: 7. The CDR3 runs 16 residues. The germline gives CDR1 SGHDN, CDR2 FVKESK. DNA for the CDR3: TGTGCCAGCAGCCACAGCCCGGGACAGGGGGACTACGAGCAGTACTTC. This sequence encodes CASSHSPGQGDYEQYF. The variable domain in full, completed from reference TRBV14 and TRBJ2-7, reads EAGVTQFPSHSVIEKGQTVTLRCDPISGHDNLYWYRRVMGKEIKFLLHFVKESKQDESGMPNNRFLAERTGGTYSTLKVQPAELEDSGVYFCASSHSPGQGDYEQYFGPGTRLTVT.

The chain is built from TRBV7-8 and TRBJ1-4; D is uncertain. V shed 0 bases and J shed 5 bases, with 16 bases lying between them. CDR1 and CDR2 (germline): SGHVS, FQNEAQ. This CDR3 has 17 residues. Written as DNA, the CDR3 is TGTGCCAGCAGCTTAGCGGGCATGGCCCGAAGAAATGAAAAACTGTTTTTT. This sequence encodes CASSLAGMARRNEKLFF.

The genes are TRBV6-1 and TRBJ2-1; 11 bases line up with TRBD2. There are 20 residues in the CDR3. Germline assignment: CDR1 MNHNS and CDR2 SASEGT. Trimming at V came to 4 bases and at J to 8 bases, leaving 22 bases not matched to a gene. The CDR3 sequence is CASSALTATSTSGRGYEQFF. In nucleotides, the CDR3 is TGTGCCAGCAGTGCCCTGACAGCGACGTCAACTAGCGGGAGAGGCTATGAGCAGTTCTTC.

The CDR3, as DNA: TGCAGCGTTGAGGGGGACAGAACCTACAATGAGCAGTTCTTC. It encodes CSVEGDRTYNEQFF. The chain joins TRBV29-1 to TRBJ2-1; 7 bases fit TRBD1. CDR1 and CDR2 from the germline V gene are SQVTM and ANQGSEA. CDR3 length equals 14 residues. V trimming: 3 bases; J trimming: 2 bases; junction bases outside the gene matches: 4.

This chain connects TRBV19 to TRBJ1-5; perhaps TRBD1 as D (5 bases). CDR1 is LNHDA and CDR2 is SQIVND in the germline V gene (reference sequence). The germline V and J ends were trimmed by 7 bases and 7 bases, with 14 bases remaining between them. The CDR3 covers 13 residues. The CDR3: CASTLGGDQPQHF. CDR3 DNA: TGTGCCAGTACCCTCGGGGGGGACCAGCCCCAGCATTTT.

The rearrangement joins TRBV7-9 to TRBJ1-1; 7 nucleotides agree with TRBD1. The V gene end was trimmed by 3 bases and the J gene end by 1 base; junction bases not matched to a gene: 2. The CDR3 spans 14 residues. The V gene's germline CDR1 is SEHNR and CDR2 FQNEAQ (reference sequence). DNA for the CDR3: TGTGCCAGCAGCTTCGACAGGGCGAACACTGAAGCTTTCTTT. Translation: CASSFDRANTEAFF.

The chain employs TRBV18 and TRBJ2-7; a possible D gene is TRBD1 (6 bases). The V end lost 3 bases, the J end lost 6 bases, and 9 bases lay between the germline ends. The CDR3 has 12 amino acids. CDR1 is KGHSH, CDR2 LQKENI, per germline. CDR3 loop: CASSPGAIEQYF. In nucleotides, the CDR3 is TGTGCCAGCTCACCGGGGGCAATCGAGCAGTACTTC.

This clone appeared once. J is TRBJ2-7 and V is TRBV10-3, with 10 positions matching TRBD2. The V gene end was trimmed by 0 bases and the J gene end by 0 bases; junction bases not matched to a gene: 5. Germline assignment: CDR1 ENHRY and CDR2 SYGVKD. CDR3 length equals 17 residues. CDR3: CAISESLAGESSYEQYF. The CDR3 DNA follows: TGTGCCATCAGTGAGTCGCTAGCGGGAGAATCCTCCTACGAGCAGTACTTC.

The CDR3 sequence: CASTGTSGRYYEQYF. In nucleotides, the CDR3 is TGTGCCAGCACCGGAACTAGCGGGAGGTACTACGAGCAGTACTTC. The chain carries TRBV7-2 and TRBJ2-7; 12 bases match TRBD2. Germline V CDR1 and CDR2: SGHTA, FQGNSA. The CDR3 is 15 amino acids. V was pared by 7 bases and J by 3 bases, with 7 bases of the junction left unmatched.

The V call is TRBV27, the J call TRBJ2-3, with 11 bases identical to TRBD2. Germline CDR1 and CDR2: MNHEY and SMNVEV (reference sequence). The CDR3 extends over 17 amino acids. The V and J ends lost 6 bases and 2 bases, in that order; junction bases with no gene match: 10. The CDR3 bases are TGTGCCAGCAGCCCTGAATTACTAGCGGGAGACACAGATACGCAGTATTTT. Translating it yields CASSPELLAGDTDTQYF.

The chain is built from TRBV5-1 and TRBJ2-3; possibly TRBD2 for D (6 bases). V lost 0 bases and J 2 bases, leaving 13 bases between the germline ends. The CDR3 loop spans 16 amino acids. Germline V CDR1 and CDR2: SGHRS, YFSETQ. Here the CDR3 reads CASSLDPAGTTDTQYF. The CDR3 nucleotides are TGCGCCAGCAGCTTGGATCCAGCGGGTACCACAGATACGCAGTATTTT.

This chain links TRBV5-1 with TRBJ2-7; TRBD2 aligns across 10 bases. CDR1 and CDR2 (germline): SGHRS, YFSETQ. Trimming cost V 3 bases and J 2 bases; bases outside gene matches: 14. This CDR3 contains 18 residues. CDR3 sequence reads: CASSSGGLAATSAYEQYF. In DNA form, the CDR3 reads TGCGCCAGCAGCTCGGGTGGACTAGCGGCAACTTCGGCCTACGAGCAGTACTTC.

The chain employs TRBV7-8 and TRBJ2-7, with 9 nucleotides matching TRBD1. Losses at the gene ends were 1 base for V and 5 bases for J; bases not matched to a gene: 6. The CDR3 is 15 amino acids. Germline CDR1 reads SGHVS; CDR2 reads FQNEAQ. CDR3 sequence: CASSLGNRGLNEQYF. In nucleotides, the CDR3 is TGTGCCAGCAGCTTAGGTAACAGGGGGCTCAACGAGCAGTACTTC.

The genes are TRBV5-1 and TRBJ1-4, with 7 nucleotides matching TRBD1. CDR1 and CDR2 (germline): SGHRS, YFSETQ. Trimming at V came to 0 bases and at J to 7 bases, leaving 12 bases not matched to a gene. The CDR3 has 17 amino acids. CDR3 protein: CASSLAPDRAGGEKLFF. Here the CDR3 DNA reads TGCGCCAGCAGCTTGGCACCCGACAGGGCAGGGGGTGAAAAACTGTTTTTT.

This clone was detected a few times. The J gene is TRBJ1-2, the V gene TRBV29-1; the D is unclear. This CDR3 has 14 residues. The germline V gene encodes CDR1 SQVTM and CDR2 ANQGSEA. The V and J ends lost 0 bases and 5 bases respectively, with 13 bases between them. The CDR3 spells CSVEDPAKRYGYTF. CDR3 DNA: TGCAGCGTTGAAGACCCCGCCAAGAGATATGGCTACACCTTC.